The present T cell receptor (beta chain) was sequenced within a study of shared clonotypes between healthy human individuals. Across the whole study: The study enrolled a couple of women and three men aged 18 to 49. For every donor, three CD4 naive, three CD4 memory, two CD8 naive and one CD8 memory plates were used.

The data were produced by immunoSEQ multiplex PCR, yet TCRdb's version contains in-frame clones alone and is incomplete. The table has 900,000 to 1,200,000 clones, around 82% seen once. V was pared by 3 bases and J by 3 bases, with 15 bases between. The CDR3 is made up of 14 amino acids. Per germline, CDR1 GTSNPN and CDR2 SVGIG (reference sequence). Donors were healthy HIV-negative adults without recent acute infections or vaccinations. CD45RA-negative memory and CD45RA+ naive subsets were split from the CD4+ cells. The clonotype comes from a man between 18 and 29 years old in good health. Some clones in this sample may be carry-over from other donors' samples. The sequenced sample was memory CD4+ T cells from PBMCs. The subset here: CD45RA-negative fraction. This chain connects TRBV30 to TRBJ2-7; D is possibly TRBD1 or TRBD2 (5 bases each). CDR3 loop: CAWSLMGTGYEQYF. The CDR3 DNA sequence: TGTGCCTGGAGCTTGATGGGGACCGGCTACGAGCAGTACTTC.